A selection of T cell receptor beta chains follows, all from one sample in a study of T cell responses to AZD1222 COVID-19 vaccine. Profiled with immunoSEQ multiplex PCR; TCRdb holds only in-frame clones, not every one. Among about 190,000 clones listed, roughly nine tenths were seen once. The material was peripheral blood, obtained on day 0 of AZD1222 vaccination. The receptor source for this set is an adult in good health. Both conserved end residues are part of each CDR3. The D gene is left open where the match is weak. Rows may omit the clone size; those that give it use once, few, many or a size class.

NA	TRBV5-1	TRBD1	TRBJ1-6	CASSLEGTDYSPLHF	TGCGCCAGCAGCTTGGAGGGGACAGACTATTCACCCCTCCACTTT
NA	TRBV5-6	NA	TRBJ1-2	CASSVERRTVIYGYTF	TGTGCCAGCAGCGTTGAACGGAGGACAGTAATCTATGGCTACACCTTC
NA	TRBV6-1	NA	TRBJ1-2	CASSELGSAFGYTF	TGTGCCAGCAGTGAACTGGGTAGCGCGTTCGGCTACACCTTC
NA	TRBV5-4	TRBD1	TRBJ1-2	CASSFDRGGYGYTF	TGTGCCAGCAGTTTCGACAGGGGTGGGTATGGCTACACCTTC
NA	TRBV15	TRBD2	TRBJ2-1	CATSSPRVAGGNEQFF	TGTGCCACCAGCAGTCCTCGGGTAGCGGGGGGGAATGAGCAGTTCTTC
NA	TRBV19	TRBD2	TRBJ2-1	CASSIAASGAYNEQFF	TGTGCCAGTAGTATAGCGGCTAGCGGGGCGTACAATGAGCAGTTCTTC
NA	TRBV18	NA	TRBJ2-5	CASSPGQSGEETQYF	TGTGCCAGCTCACCGGGACAGAGCGGGGAGGAGACCCAGTACTTC
few	TRBV27	NA	TRBJ1-1	CASSLLGLGGGIGTEAFF	TGTGCCAGCAGTCTCCTGGGGTTGGGAGGGGGTATCGGCACTGAAGCTTTCTTT
NA	TRBV28	NA	TRBJ1-3	CASVSPVVAGNTIYF	TGTGCCAGCGTGTCCCCGGTCGTCGCTGGAAACACCATATATTTT
NA	TRBV25-1	NA	TRBJ1-2	CASSEGGPYGYTF	TGTGCCAGCAGTGAAGGCGGGCCGTATGGCTACACCTTC
NA	TRBV2	NA	TRBJ2-3	CASSEEGGFVDTQYF	TGTGCCAGCAGTGAAGAGGGGGGTTTTGTAGATACGCAGTATTTT
NA	TRBV27	NA	TRBJ2-7	CASRPRAFSYESDYEQYF	TGTGCCAGCAGGCCTCGGGCTTTCTCCTACGAGTCCGACTACGAGCAGTACTTC
NA	TRBV3-1/TRBV3-2	NA	TRBJ1-6	CASSQTLDRWSSPLHF	TGTGCCAGCAGCCAAACCCTCGACAGGTGGAGTTCACCCCTCCACTTT
NA	TRBV6-5	TRBD1	TRBJ1-2	CASSFRQGGYTF	TGTGCCAGCAGTTTCCGACAGGGGGGCTACACCTTC
NA	TRBV5-1	TRBD1	TRBJ1-6	CASRTGFGNSPLHF	TGCGCCAGCAGGACAGGGTTTGGAAATTCACCCCTCCACTTT
NA	TRBV28	NA	TRBJ2-2	CASSRTATLLNTGELFF	TGTGCCAGCAGTCGGACAGCTACGTTATTGAACACCGGGGAGCTGTTTTTT
NA	TRBV6-6	NA	TRBJ2-1	CASRSTRKNWYEQFF	TGTGCCAGCAGATCGACCAGAAAAAACTGGTATGAGCAGTTCTTC
NA	TRBV6-5	NA	TRBJ1-1	CASIPGRAFDTEAFF	TGTGCCAGCATTCCAGGTCGGGCGTTTGACACTGAAGCTTTCTTT
NA	TRBV9	TRBD1	TRBJ1-4	CASSVSGQDPTGVFF	TGTGCCAGCAGCGTATCCGGACAGGACCCCACAGGGGTGTTTTTT
NA	TRBV6-1	NA	TRBJ2-7	CASSEVSDSYEQYF	TGTGCCAGCAGTGAAGTCAGCGACTCCTACGAGCAGTACTTC
NA	TRBV11-2	NA	TRBJ1-2	CASSLGPRYTF	TGTGCCAGCAGCTTAGGACCCCGCTACACCTTC
NA	TRBV2	TRBD1	TRBJ2-5	CAGGGTGTETQYF	TGTGCCGGAGGGGGGACAGGGACAGAGACCCAGTACTTC
NA	TRBV9	NA	TRBJ1-5	CASSDDVPRNQPQHF	TGTGCCAGCAGCGACGATGTTCCACGCAATCAGCCCCAGCATTTT
NA	TRBV30	NA	TRBJ2-7	CAWSVAAGISQQYF	TGTGCCTGGAGTGTAGCCGCAGGGATAAGTCAGCAGTACTTC
NA	TRBV30	NA	TRBJ1-2	CAWSESTGGYTF	TGTGCCTGGAGTGAATCAACAGGAGGCTACACCTTC
NA	TRBV30	NA	TRBJ2-7	CAWSSGSYEQYF	TGTGCCTGGAGTTCTGGGTCCTACGAGCAGTACTTC
NA	TRBV2	NA	TRBJ1-2	CASRLRDGAYGYTF	TGTGCCAGCAGGCTGCGGGACGGAGCCTATGGCTACACCTTC
once	TRBV7-7	NA	TRBJ2-3	CASSLVLTDTQYF	TGTGCTAGCAGCTTAGTGCTCACAGATACGCAGTATTTT